The sequence of this T cell receptor (beta chain) was determined in a study of shared clonotypes between healthy human individuals. Study-level findings and limits: Estimated clonotype richness was generally higher in naive than memory subsets. The sharing of about 5% of naive CD4 clonotypes was seen across a handful of donors.

V lost 3 bases, J lost 3 bases, and 8 bases lay in between. Germline lookup yields CDR1 SGHDN and CDR2 FVKESK. The CDR3 is made up of 13 amino acids. Points on this clone: The antigen remains unidentified.

Assay: immunoSEQ multiplex PCR; the TCRdb copy retains only in-frame clones and omits some. The sample records hundreds of thousands of clones, less than 80% being singletons. Both subsets, CD45RA+ naive and CD45RA-negative memory, were split from the CD4+ cells. This chain links TRBV14 with TRBJ1-1; no reliable D call. Material for sequencing was memory CD4+ T cells sorted from blood. Subset described: CD45RA-negative fraction. This receptor was obtained from a woman aged 25 to 39 in good health. Here the CDR3 DNA reads TGTGCCAGCAGCCACCAGCCCCACACTGAAGCTTTCTTT. This sequence encodes CASSHQPHTEAFF.